The rows below give T cell receptor beta chains drawn from one sample of a study of T-cell memory formation after mild COVID-19. From the 5' RACE reads, TCRdb called clonotypes with MiXCR, one entry per CDR3 protein. The sample consists of roughly 600,000 distinct CDR3 sequences, roughly 18% of them appearing once. Sequenced sample: PBMCs or a T cell subset sorted from them (not recorded which). These receptors came from an adult woman who had mild COVID-19 (a few samples of this study predate the infection). Cell type and time point are not known. CDR3s include the opening cysteine and the closing phenylalanine or tryptophan. The D gene is left open where the match is weak. Expanded clones are given a class, and other clones once, few, many or no size at all.

V gene: TRBV6-5
D gene: TRBD1
J gene: TRBJ2-4
CDR3 length: 17
clone size: few
CDR3 DNA: TGTGCCAGCAGTCCGGACAGGCCCTACGGAGCCAAAAACATTCAGTACTTC
CDR3 protein: CASSPDRPYGAKNIQYF

V gene: TRBV5-5
D gene: -
J gene: TRBJ1-2
CDR3 length: 13
clone size: -
CDR3 DNA: TGTGCCAGCAGCTCCGACGGGAACTATGGCTACACCTTC
CDR3 protein: CASSSDGNYGYTF

V gene: TRBV4-3
D gene: -
J gene: TRBJ2-7
CDR3 length: 13
clone size: -
CDR3 DNA: TGCGCCAGCAGCCAAGGCCTCGGGGACGAGCAGTACTTC
CDR3 protein: CASSQGLGDEQYF

V gene: TRBV15
D gene: TRBD2
J gene: TRBJ2-5
CDR3 length: 16
clone size: few
CDR3 DNA: TGTGCCACCAGCAGGAAAGCGGGAGGGCCCTCAGAGACCCAGTACTTC
CDR3 protein: CATSRKAGGPSETQYF

V gene: TRBV28
D gene: -
J gene: TRBJ1-1
CDR3 length: 15
clone size: few
CDR3 DNA: TGTGCCAGCACCGAAACAGGGACCGGGAACACTGAAGCTTTCTTT
CDR3 protein: CASTETGTGNTEAFF

V gene: TRBV29-1
D gene: -
J gene: TRBJ2-7
CDR3 length: 13
clone size: -
CDR3 DNA: TGCAGCGTGAGGCCTGGGAGCTCCTACGAGCAGTACTTC
CDR3 protein: CSVRPGSSYEQYF

V gene: TRBV24-1
D gene: TRBD2
J gene: TRBJ2-1
CDR3 length: 16
clone size: -
CDR3 DNA: TGTGCCACCAGTGGATTGGGCGGGGGGGAGTACAATGAGCAGTTCTTC
CDR3 protein: CATSGLGGGEYNEQFF

V gene: TRBV20-1
D gene: -
J gene: TRBJ1-5
CDR3 length: 15
clone size: few
CDR3 DNA: TGCAGTGCTAGAGATCTGAGTTATAGCAATCAGCCCCAGCATTTT
CDR3 protein: CSARDLSYSNQPQHF

V gene: TRBV29-1
D gene: -
J gene: TRBJ1-1
CDR3 length: 14
clone size: -
CDR3 DNA: TGCAGCGTTGATGAGACAGCAAGTGGGACTGAAGCTTTCTTT
CDR3 protein: CSVDETASGTEAFF

V gene: TRBV5-1
D gene: TRBD2
J gene: TRBJ2-7
CDR3 length: 16
clone size: -
CDR3 DNA: TGCGCCAGCAGCTTGGCCGGGGGGGACTGGACCTACGAGCAGTACTTC
CDR3 protein: CASSLAGGDWTYEQYF

V gene: TRBV20-1
D gene: -
J gene: TRBJ2-4
CDR3 length: 16
clone size: -
CDR3 DNA: TGCAGTGCTAAGGCGCAGGAGATGTTGGGGAGGAACATTCAGTACTTC
CDR3 protein: CSAKAQEMLGRNIQYF

V gene: TRBV5-6
D gene: -
J gene: TRBJ2-7
CDR3 length: 13
clone size: once
CDR3 DNA: TGTGCCAGCAGCTCGGACCCTTCGGGCGAGCAGTACTTC
CDR3 protein: CASSSDPSGEQYF

V gene: TRBV5-1
D gene: TRBD1
J gene: TRBJ2-7
CDR3 length: 15
clone size: few
CDR3 DNA: TGCGCCAGCAGACCCGCGGCAGGGGGTATCTACGAGCAGTACTTC
CDR3 protein: CASRPAAGGIYEQYF

V gene: TRBV4-3
D gene: TRBD2
J gene: TRBJ2-1
CDR3 length: 14
clone size: few
CDR3 DNA: TGCGCCAGCAGCCCTTCCCCTAGCGGGAATGAGCAGTTCTTC
CDR3 protein: CASSPSPSGNEQFF

V gene: TRBV24-1
D gene: -
J gene: TRBJ2-5
CDR3 length: 15
clone size: -
CDR3 DNA: TGTGCCACCAGTGATCCGGGGACGGCACAAGAGACCCAGTACTTC
CDR3 protein: CATSDPGTAQETQYF

V gene: TRBV2
D gene: -
J gene: TRBJ2-3
CDR3 length: 16
clone size: few
CDR3 DNA: TGTGCCAGCAGTGCTGGACTCAACCTGAGCACAGATACGCAGTATTTT
CDR3 protein: CASSAGLNLSTDTQYF

V gene: TRBV12-3/TRBV12-4
D gene: -
J gene: TRBJ2-1
CDR3 length: 16
clone size: -
CDR3 DNA: TGTGCCAGCAGGAGGCGGGACACACTTTCCTACAATGAGCAGTTCTTC
CDR3 protein: CASRRRDTLSYNEQFF

V gene: TRBV7-2
D gene: -
J gene: TRBJ1-1
CDR3 length: 15
clone size: -
CDR3 DNA: TGTGCCAGCAGCTTAGGCGGGGGGATGAACACTGAAGCTTTCTTT
CDR3 protein: CASSLGGGMNTEAFF

V gene: TRBV4-1
D gene: -
J gene: TRBJ1-1
CDR3 length: 17
clone size: -
CDR3 DNA: TGCGCCAGCAGCCAAGTAGGACTGGGGGTCGGGGACACTGAAGCTTTCTTT
CDR3 protein: CASSQVGLGVGDTEAFF

V gene: TRBV7-9
D gene: TRBD1
J gene: TRBJ1-4
CDR3 length: 17
clone size: -
CDR3 DNA: TGTGCCAGCAGCCCCCAGATGTCGACAGGGGTTAATGAAAAACTGTTTTTT
CDR3 protein: CASSPQMSTGVNEKLFF

V gene: TRBV2
D gene: TRBD2
J gene: TRBJ2-3
CDR3 length: 16
clone size: few
CDR3 DNA: TGTGCCAGCAGTGATATAGCGGGGGATGGGCCAGATACGCAGTATTTT
CDR3 protein: CASSDIAGDGPDTQYF

V gene: TRBV27
D gene: -
J gene: TRBJ2-7
CDR3 length: 13
clone size: many
CDR3 DNA: TGTGCCAGCAGCCTCCTTATTAGCTACGAGCAGTACTTC
CDR3 protein: CASSLLISYEQYF